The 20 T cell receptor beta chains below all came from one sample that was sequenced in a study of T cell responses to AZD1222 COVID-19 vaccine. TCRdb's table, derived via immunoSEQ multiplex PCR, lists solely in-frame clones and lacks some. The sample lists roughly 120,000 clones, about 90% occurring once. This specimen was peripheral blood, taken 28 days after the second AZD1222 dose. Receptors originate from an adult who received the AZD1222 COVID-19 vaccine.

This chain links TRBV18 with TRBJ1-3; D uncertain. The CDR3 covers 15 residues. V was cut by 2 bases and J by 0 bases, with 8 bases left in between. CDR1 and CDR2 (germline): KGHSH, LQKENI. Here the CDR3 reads CASSPDITSGNTIYF. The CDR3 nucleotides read TGTGCCAGCTCACCAGATATAACCTCTGGAAACACCATATATTTT.

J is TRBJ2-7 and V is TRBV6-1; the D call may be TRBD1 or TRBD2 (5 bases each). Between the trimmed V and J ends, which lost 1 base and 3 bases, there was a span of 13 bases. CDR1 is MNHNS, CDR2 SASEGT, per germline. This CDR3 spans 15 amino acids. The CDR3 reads CASSEGWDPGYEQYF. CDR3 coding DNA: TGTGCCAGCAGTGAAGGCTGGGACCCAGGCTACGAGCAGTACTTC.

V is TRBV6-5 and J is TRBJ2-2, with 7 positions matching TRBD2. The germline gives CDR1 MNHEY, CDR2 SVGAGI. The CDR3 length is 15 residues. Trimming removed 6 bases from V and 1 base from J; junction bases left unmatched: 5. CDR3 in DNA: TGTGCCAGCAGACCGAGCGGGGAGAACACCGGGGAGCTGTTTTTT. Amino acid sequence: CASRPSGENTGELFF.

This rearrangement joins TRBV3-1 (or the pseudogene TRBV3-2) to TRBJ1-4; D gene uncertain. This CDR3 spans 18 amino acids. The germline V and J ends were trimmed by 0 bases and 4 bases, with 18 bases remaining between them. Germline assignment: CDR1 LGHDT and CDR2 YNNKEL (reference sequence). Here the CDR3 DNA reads TGTGCCAGCAGCCAAGATTTGGGCGTGAGAACAGATAATGAAAAACTGTTTTTT. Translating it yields CASSQDLGVRTDNEKLFF.

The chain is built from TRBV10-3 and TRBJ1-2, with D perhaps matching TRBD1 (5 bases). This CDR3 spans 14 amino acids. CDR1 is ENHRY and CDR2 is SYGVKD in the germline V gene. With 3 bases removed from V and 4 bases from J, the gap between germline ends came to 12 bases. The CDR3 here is CAISDRQNLYGYTF. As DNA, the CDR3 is TGTGCCATCAGTGATCGACAGAACCTCTATGGCTACACCTTC.

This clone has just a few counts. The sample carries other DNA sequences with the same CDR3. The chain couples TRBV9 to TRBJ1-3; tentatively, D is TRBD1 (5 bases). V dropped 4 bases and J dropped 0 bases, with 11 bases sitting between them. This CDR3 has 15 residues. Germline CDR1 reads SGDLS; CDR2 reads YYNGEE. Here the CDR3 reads CASSLTGGSGNTIYF. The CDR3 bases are TGTGCCAGCAGCCTCACTGGGGGCTCTGGAAACACCATATATTTT.

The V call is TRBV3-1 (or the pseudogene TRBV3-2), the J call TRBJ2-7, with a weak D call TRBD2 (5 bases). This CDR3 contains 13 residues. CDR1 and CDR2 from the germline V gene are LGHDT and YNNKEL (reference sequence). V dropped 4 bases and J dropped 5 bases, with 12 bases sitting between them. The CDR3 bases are TGTGCCAGCAGCCCACTCCCGGGGAACGAGCAGTACTTC. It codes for CASSPLPGNEQYF.

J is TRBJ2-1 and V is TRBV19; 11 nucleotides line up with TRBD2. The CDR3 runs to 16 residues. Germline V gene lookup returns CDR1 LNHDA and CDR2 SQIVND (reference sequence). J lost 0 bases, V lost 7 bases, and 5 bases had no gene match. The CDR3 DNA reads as TGTGCCAGTACCCTAGCGGGGGGCATCTCCTACAATGAGCAGTTCTTC. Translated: CASTLAGGISYNEQFF.

In DNA, the CDR3 is TGTGCCAGCAGCTCAGGACAGGGCGCGAACACCGGGGAGCTGTTTTTT. Amino acid sequence: CASSSGQGANTGELFF. V usage is TRBV5-4 and J usage is TRBJ2-2; 8 bases line up with TRBD1. With V trimmed by 3 bases and J by 0 bases, 4 bases remained unmatched. This CDR3 spans 16 amino acids. From germline, CDR1 is SGHNT and CDR2 YYREEE (reference sequence).

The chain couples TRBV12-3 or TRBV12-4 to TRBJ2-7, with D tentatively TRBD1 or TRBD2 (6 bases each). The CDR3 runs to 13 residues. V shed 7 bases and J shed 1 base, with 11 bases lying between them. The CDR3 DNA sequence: TGTGCCAGCACCGGGGGCGGATCCTACGAGCAGTACTTC. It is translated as CASTGGGSYEQYF.

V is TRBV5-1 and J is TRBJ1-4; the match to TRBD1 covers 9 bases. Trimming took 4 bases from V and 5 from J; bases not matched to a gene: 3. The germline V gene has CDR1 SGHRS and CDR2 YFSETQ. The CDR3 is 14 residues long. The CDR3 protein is CASSRQGGNEKLFF. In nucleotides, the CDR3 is TGCGCCAGCAGCAGACAGGGGGGGAATGAAAAACTGTTTTTT. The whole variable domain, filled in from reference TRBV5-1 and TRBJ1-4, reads KAGVTQTPRYLIKTRGQQVTLSCSPISGHRSVSWYQQTPGQGLQFLFEYFSETQRNKGNFPGRFSGRQFSNSRSEMNVSTLELGDSALYLCASSRQGGNEKLFFGSGTQLSVL.

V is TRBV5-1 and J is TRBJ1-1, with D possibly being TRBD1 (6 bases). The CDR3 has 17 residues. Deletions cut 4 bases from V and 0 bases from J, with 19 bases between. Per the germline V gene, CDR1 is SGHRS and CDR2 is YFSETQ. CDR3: CASSLGGGGLLNTEAFF. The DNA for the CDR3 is TGCGCCAGCAGCCTGGGGGGCGGGGGGCTATTGAACACTGAAGCTTTCTTT.

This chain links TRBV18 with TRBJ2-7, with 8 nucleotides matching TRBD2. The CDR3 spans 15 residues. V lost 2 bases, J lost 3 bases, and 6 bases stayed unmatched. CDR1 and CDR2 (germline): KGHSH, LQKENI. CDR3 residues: CASSPAGGAGYEQYF. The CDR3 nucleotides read TGTGCCAGCTCACCAGCGGGGGGCGCAGGCTACGAGCAGTACTTC. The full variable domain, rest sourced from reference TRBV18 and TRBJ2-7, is NAGVMQNPRHLVRRRGQEARLRCSPMKGHSHVYWYRQLPEEGLKFMVYLQKENIIDESGMPKERFSAEFPKEGPSILRIQQVVRGDSAAYFCASSPAGGAGYEQYFGPGTRLTVT.

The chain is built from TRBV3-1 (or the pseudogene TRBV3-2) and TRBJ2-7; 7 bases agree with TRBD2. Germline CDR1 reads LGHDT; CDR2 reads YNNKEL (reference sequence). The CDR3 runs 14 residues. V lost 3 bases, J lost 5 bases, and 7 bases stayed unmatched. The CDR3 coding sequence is TGTGCCAGCAGCCAGGGAGGGGCCCCCGACGAGCAGTACTTC. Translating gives CASSQGGAPDEQYF.

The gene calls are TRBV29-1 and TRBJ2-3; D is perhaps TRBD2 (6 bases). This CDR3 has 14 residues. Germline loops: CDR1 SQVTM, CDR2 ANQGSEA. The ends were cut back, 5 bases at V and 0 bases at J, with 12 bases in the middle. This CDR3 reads CSVNGLPSTDTQYF. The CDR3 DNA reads TGCAGCGTTAATGGACTACCTAGCACAGATACGCAGTATTTT.

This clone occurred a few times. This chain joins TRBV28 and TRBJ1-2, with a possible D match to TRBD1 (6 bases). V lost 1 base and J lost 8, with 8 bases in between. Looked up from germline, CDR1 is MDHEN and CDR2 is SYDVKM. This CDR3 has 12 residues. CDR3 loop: CASSLSGDGYTF. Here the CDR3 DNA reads TGTGCCAGCAGTTTATCAGGGGACGGCTACACCTTC.

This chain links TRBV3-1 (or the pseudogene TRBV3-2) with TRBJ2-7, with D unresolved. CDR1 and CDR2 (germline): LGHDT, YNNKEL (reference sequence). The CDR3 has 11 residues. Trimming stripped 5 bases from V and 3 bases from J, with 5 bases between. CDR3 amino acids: CASSSRYEQYF. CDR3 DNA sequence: TGTGCCAGCAGCTCACGCTACGAGCAGTACTTC.

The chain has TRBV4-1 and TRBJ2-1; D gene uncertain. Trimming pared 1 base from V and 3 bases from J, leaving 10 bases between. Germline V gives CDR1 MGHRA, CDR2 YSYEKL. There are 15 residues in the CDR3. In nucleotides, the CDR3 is TGCGCCAGCAGCCAAGTAAAGAACAGCTACAATGAGCAGTTCTTC. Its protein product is CASSQVKNSYNEQFF.

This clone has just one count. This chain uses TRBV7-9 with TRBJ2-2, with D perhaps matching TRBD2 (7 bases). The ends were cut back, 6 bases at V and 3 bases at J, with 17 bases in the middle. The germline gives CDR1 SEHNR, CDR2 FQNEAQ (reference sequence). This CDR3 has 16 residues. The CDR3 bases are TGTGCCAGCAGACCCCGGGGGGCCCCTGACACCGGGGAGCTGTTTTTT. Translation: CASRPRGAPDTGELFF.

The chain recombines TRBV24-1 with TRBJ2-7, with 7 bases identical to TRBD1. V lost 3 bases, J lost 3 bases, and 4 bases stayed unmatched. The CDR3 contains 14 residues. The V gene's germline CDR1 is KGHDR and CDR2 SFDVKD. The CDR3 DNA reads TGTGCCACCAGTGATAGGGACAGCCACTACGAGCAGTACTTC. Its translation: CATSDRDSHYEQYF.